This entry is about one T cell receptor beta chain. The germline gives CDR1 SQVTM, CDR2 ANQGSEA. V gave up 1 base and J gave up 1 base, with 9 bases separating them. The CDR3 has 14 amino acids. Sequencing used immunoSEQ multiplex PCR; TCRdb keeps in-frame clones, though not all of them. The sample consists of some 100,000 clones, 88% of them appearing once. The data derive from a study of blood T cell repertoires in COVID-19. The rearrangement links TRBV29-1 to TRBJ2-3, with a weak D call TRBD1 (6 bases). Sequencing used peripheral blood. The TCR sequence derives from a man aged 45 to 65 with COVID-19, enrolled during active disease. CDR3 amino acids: CSVEGGGGTDTQYF. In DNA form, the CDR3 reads TGCAGCGTTGAAGGAGGGGGAGGCACAGATACGCAGTATTTT.